This is a list of T cell receptor beta chains from one sample in a study of blood T cell repertoires in COVID-19. Some clones are missing from TCRdb's copy, which holds only in-frame ones; the method was immunoSEQ multiplex PCR. The data contain under 90,000 clones, over 75% of them seen just once; the ten biggest clones take up 6.5% to 8%. Sequencing input: peripheral blood. The receptors stem from a man between 35 and 55 years old with COVID-19, enrolled during active disease. The CDR3 runs from the conserved cysteine through the conserved F or W. Fields, in order: clone size, V gene, J gene, D gene, CDR3 DNA, CDR3 protein. D genes are given only for firm matches. Size is omitted from some rows. Given values are once, few, many or a class for expanded clones.

>once|TRBV6-4|TRBJ2-3|NA
TGTGCCAGCAGTCCCTCACCCACCCAGTCAGATACGCAGTATTTT
CASSPSPTQSDTQYF
>NA|TRBV6-2/TRBV6-3|TRBJ2-4|TRBD1
TGTGCCAGCAGTGACCGGGACAGGGACATTCAGTACTTC
CASSDRDRDIQYF
>NA|TRBV7-9|TRBJ1-1|NA
TGTGCCAGCAGCTTAGGGCAGGGCGCCACTGAAGCTTTCTTT
CASSLGQGATEAFF
>NA|TRBV9|TRBJ1-1|TRBD1
TGTGCCAGCAGCTCCGGGACAGGGCTCCCCGGGGGAGCTTTCTTT
CASSSGTGLPGGAFF
>NA|TRBV6-1|TRBJ1-4|NA
TGTGCCAGCAGTGAAGCGCTTGGCAGGGGAGAAGAAAAACTGTTTTTT
CASSEALGRGEEKLFF
>once|TRBV5-1|TRBJ2-5|NA
TGCGCCAGCAGCACCCTAGGTTCCGTCCAAGAGACCCAGTACTTC
CASSTLGSVQETQYF
>NA|TRBV19|TRBJ1-1|NA
TGTGCCAGTAGCCCCCCGGGGTCGGGCACTGAAGCTTTCTTT
CASSPPGSGTEAFF
>NA|TRBV29-1|TRBJ2-3|NA
TGCAGCGCAGAGGAGGGAACGGGCACAGATACGCAGTATTTT
CSAEEGTGTDTQYF
>NA|TRBV7-9|TRBJ1-2|NA
TGTGCCAGCAGCCCGGACTTTCCGATCTATGGCTACACCTTC
CASSPDFPIYGYTF
>NA|TRBV30|TRBJ1-4|NA
TGTGCCTGGAGGGAACCGCCAGGTGAAAAACTGTTTTTT
CAWREPPGEKLFF
>NA|TRBV30|TRBJ2-7|NA
TGTGCCTGGAGTGTACTAGGGAAACTCTCCTACGAGCAGTACTTC
CAWSVLGKLSYEQYF
>NA|TRBV5-1|TRBJ2-5|TRBD1
TGCGCCAGCAGCTTGGAGGCCTACAGGGGGGAGACCCAGTACTTC
CASSLEAYRGETQYF